One and the same sample provided the 27 T cell receptor beta chains below, sequenced in a study of T cell responses to AZD1222 COVID-19 vaccine (dated by TCRdb to 2020 to 2023). The library was prepared using the immunoSEQ multiplex PCR assay. Held by TCRdb, this immuneACCESS table contains in-frame sequences only and omits some clones. Under half of the omission traces to an unresolved V gene where checked; the cause of the rest is unknown. Within this sample are around 110,000 clones, with around nine tenths of them counted one time only. Of the sample, about 5% is held by the ten largest clones. Sample time point, as interpreted from the label and publication: about 28 days (+/-7) after the second vaccine dose. This sample comprised peripheral blood, obtained 28 days after the second AZD1222 dose. All receptors derive from an adult who received the AZD1222 COVID-19 vaccine.

The V and J genes are TRBV27 and TRBJ1-4, with TRBD1 matching over 7 bases. The germline gives CDR1 MNHEY, CDR2 SMNVEV (reference sequence). The junction had 4 bases not matched to a gene; V was cut back by 3 bases and J by 0 bases. The CDR3 sequence is 16 residues long. The CDR3 bases are TGTGCCAGCAGTTTGGGGACAGCCGCAACTAATGAAAAACTGTTTTTT. This translates into CASSLGTAATNEKLFF.

The chain combines TRBV18 with TRBJ2-7; 10 nucleotides line up with TRBD1. The CDR3 loop spans 15 amino acids. The V gene end was trimmed by 8 bases and the J gene end by 6 bases; junction bases not matched to a gene: 13. The germline V gene has CDR1 KGHSH and CDR2 LQKENI. The CDR3, as DNA: TGTGCCAGCACCCCGGGAGACAGGGGGCACTCCGAGCAGTACTTC. Translated: CASTPGDRGHSEQYF.

The chain combines TRBV7-9 with TRBJ2-3; TRBD1 is a possible D gene (5 bases). This CDR3 contains 12 residues. Germline CDR1 SEHNR, CDR2 FQNEAQ (reference sequence). With 4 bases removed from V and 6 bases from J, the gap between germline ends came to 8 bases. The CDR3 DNA follows: TGTGCCAGCAGCTCCCACAGGGATACGCAGTATTTT. This sequence encodes CASSSHRDTQYF.

The CDR3 DNA sequence: TGTGCCAGCAGTTACACAGGGGGCAACGAGCAGTACTTC. It translates to CASSYTGGNEQYF. The chain combines TRBV6-2 or TRBV6-3 with TRBJ2-7; 9 positions match TRBD1. This CDR3 comprises 13 residues. The trim removed 2 bases at V and 5 bases at J, leaving 1 base unmatched. Germline assignment: CDR1 MNHEY and CDR2 SVGEGT.

The chain links TRBV4-1 to TRBJ1-2, with a weak D call TRBD1 (5 bases). CDR1 is MGHRA and CDR2 is YSYEKL in the germline V gene. Trimming took off 1 base at V and 6 bases at J, with 18 bases between the two ends. This CDR3 has 16 amino acids. CDR3 nucleotides: TGCGCCAGCAGCCAAGTACTCGGGGAGGGGACGAATGGCTACACCTTC. Translation: CASSQVLGEGTNGYTF.

This clone turned up a few times. V is TRBV9 and J is TRBJ2-1, with TRBD1 identical over 8 bases. The CDR3 extends over 19 amino acids. The germline V gene encodes CDR1 SGDLS and CDR2 YYNGEE. With 0 bases clipped from V and 0 bases from J, the junction kept 11 bases outside the gene matches. The CDR3 sequence: CASSVGGRGPISSYNEQFF. CDR3 coding DNA: TGTGCCAGCAGCGTAGGGGGCAGGGGGCCGATCAGCTCCTACAATGAGCAGTTCTTC.

The V call is TRBV5-1, the J call TRBJ1-1; no firm D call. CDR3 length equals 13 residues. Germline V gene data show CDR1 as SGHRS and CDR2 as YFSETQ. Trimming pared 0 bases from V and 5 bases from J, leaving 8 bases between. CDR3 nucleotides: TGCGCCAGCAGCTTGGTCGGGAAAACTGAAGCTTTCTTT. Encoded protein: CASSLVGKTEAFF.

The chain carries TRBV24-1 and TRBJ2-2; TRBD1 aligns across 9 bases. This CDR3 region has 17 residues. Unmatched junction bases numbered 4, after V lost 1 base and J lost 2 bases. Germline V CDR1 and CDR2: KGHDR, SFDVKD. The CDR3 sequence is CATSDLRQGGNTGELFF. The CDR3 DNA follows: TGTGCCACCAGTGATTTAAGACAGGGGGGAAACACCGGGGAGCTGTTTTTT.

The CDR3 sequence is CASSVSGGTTYNEQFF. The CDR3 nucleotides read TGTGCCAGCAGCGTTTCTGGGGGCACCACTTACAATGAGCAGTTCTTC. The rearrangement uses TRBV9 and TRBJ2-1, with D possibly being TRBD1 (6 bases). The CDR3 consists of 16 residues. Germline CDR1 is SGDLS and CDR2 is YYNGEE. V lost 2 bases, J lost 4 bases, and 16 bases lay in between.

This chain uses TRBV2 with TRBJ1-1; 10 bases fit TRBD1. The germline CDR1 and CDR2 sequences are SNHLY and FYNNEI. The CDR3 has 14 residues. V was clipped by 5 bases and J by 4 bases; unmatched bases: 4. The CDR3 DNA reads as TGTGCCAGCAGTTGGGGGGACAGGGGCACTGAAGCTTTCTTT. Protein: CASSWGDRGTEAFF.

This chain connects TRBV28 to TRBJ2-3; D possibly uses TRBD1 or TRBD2 (6 bases each). With 8 bases removed from V and 2 bases from J, the gap between germline ends came to 11 bases. CDR3 size: 13 residues. CDR1 MDHEN and CDR2 SYDVKM come from the germline V gene. CDR3 in amino acids: CASGGPITDTQYF. The CDR3, as DNA: TGTGCCAGCGGGGGGCCCATCACAGATACGCAGTATTTT.

In its sample, this clone was seen a few times. The chain links TRBV28 to TRBJ2-1; D is undetermined. The V gene lost 2 bases and the J gene lost 3 bases, with 14 bases spanning the gap. Per the germline V gene, CDR1 is MDHEN and CDR2 is SYDVKM. CDR3 length: 16 residues. The chain's CDR3 is CASSLMAPGVYNEQFF. CDR3 nucleotide sequence: TGTGCCAGCAGTTTAATGGCACCTGGGGTCTACAATGAGCAGTTCTTC.

The genes are TRBV19 and TRBJ2-5, with D hard to call. Germline CDR1 and CDR2: LNHDA and SQIVND (reference sequence). The CDR3 extends over 11 amino acids. V gave up 4 bases and J gave up 9 bases, with 9 bases separating them. CDR3 DNA: TGTGCCAGTAGTACCCATCAGGCCCAGTACTTC. Encoded protein: CASSTHQAQYF.

This clone has more than one count but fewer than ten. V and J are TRBV11-2 and TRBJ1-2, with unresolved D. Per the germline V gene, CDR1 is SGHAT and CDR2 is FQNNGV. The CDR3 totals 13 residues. Trimming stripped 5 bases from V and 6 bases from J, with 13 bases between. In nucleotides, the CDR3 is TGTGCCAGCAGCCCGACATTCGGCCATGGCTACACCTTC. Its protein product is CASSPTFGHGYTF.

The rearrangement uses TRBV19 and TRBJ1-5; 12 bases fit TRBD1. The CDR3 consists of 19 residues. CDR1 is LNHDA and CDR2 is SQIVND in the germline V gene (reference sequence). Trimming took 5 bases from V and 1 from J; bases not matched to a gene: 12. The DNA for the CDR3 is TGTGCCAGTAGTCTCACCCTCGGGACAGGGGGCAGGAGCAATCAGCCCCAGCATTTT. It is translated as CASSLTLGTGGRSNQPQHF.

V and J are TRBV5-1 and TRBJ2-1; TRBD1 aligns across 10 bases. The V gene end was trimmed by 5 bases and the J gene end by 2 bases; junction bases not matched to a gene: 7. The V gene's germline CDR1 is SGHRS and CDR2 YFSETQ. This CDR3 has 16 residues. The CDR3 DNA sequence: TGCGCCAGCAGTTCCGCCGGGACAGGGGCCTACAATGAGCAGTTCTTC. It is translated as CASSSAGTGAYNEQFF.

V is TRBV5-1 and J is TRBJ2-1; 10 nucleotides match TRBD2. Germline V CDR1 and CDR2: SGHRS, YFSETQ. This CDR3 has 16 amino acids. The V segment lost 4 bases and the J segment 3 bases; nucleotides outside the gene matches: 7. The CDR3 sequence: CASSILAGENYNEQFF. For the CDR3, the DNA is TGCGCCAGCAGCATCCTAGCGGGGGAGAACTACAATGAGCAGTTCTTC.

This chain uses TRBV7-2 with TRBJ2-7, with TRBD1 as a possible D gene (5 bases). This CDR3 has 14 residues. Germline V gene lookup returns CDR1 SGHTA and CDR2 FQGNSA. Trimming cost V 4 bases and J 3 bases, with 13 bases left between them. CDR3 amino acids: CASSSLDTFYEQYF. For the CDR3, the DNA is TGTGCCAGCAGCTCTCTGGACACCTTCTACGAGCAGTACTTC.

The chain links TRBV6-5 to TRBJ1-4; D is ambiguous. Trimming pared 2 bases from V and 5 bases from J, leaving 9 bases between. The length of the CDR3 is 14 residues. From germline, CDR1 is MNHEY and CDR2 SVGAGI. The CDR3 coding sequence is TGTGCCAGCAGTTACGCAGTGGCAAATGAAAAACTGTTTTTT. Encoded protein: CASSYAVANEKLFF.

V usage is TRBV2 and J usage is TRBJ2-5; D tentatively reads TRBD1 or TRBD2 (6 bases each). CDR1 is SNHLY, CDR2 FYNNEI, per germline. Trimming pared 4 bases from V and 5 bases from J, leaving 20 bases between. This CDR3 is 16 amino acids long. In DNA form, the CDR3 reads TGTGCCAGCAGTGTGAAGCAGTGGGGGGCCCGTGAGACCCAGTACTTC. Protein sequence: CASSVKQWGARETQYF.

The rearrangement uses TRBV6-5 and TRBJ1-5, with 9 bases lining up with TRBD1. Looked up from germline, CDR1 is MNHEY and CDR2 is SVGAGI. Losses at the gene ends were 5 bases for V and 5 bases for J; bases not matched to a gene: 4. This CDR3 has 14 residues. CDR3 sequence (DNA): TGTGCCAGCAGTCCCCGGACAGGGGATCAGCCCCAGCATTTT. Its protein product is CASSPRTGDQPQHF.

V gene TRBV28 combines with J gene TRBJ2-5; D tentatively reads TRBD1 or TRBD2 (7 bases each). The CDR3 sequence is 16 residues long. The ends were cut back, 4 bases at V and 7 bases at J, with 22 bases in the middle. Germline V gene sequence: CDR1 MDHEN, CDR2 SYDVKM. The CDR3 here is CASSSPGTASGGTQYF. The DNA of the CDR3 is TGTGCCAGCAGTTCCCCCGGGACAGCCTCGGGGGGGACCCAGTACTTC.

The chain combines TRBV28 with TRBJ2-1; 7 bases match TRBD1. The V and J ends lost 1 base and 4 bases, in that order; junction bases with no gene match: 4. Germline-derived CDR1 and CDR2 are MDHEN and SYDVKM. This CDR3 comprises 15 residues. CDR3 sequence: CASSLSGGQYNEQFF. The CDR3 DNA follows: TGTGCCAGCAGTTTATCAGGGGGACAGTACAATGAGCAGTTCTTC.

The V gene is TRBV15, the J gene TRBJ1-3, with TRBD1 matching 8 bases. V lost 5 bases, J lost 2 bases, and 8 bases stayed unmatched. Germline values: CDR1 LNHNV, CDR2 YYDKDF (reference sequence). This CDR3 region has 16 residues. The DNA for the CDR3 is TGTGCCACCAGCGGACTAACAGGGGGGACTGGAAACACCATATATTTT. It translates to CATSGLTGGTGNTIYF.

The V gene is TRBV29-1, the J gene TRBJ2-3; 11 bases line up with TRBD2. V lost 4 bases to trimming and J lost 4 bases; unmatched junction nucleotides: 4. The CDR3 contains 14 residues. CDR1 and CDR2 from the germline V gene are SQVTM and ANQGSEA. The CDR3 protein is CSVGVAGGADTQYF. CDR3 DNA: TGCAGCGTTGGTGTAGCGGGGGGGGCAGATACGCAGTATTTT.

The chain carries TRBV19 and TRBJ2-4; D remains ambiguous. The germline V gene has CDR1 LNHDA and CDR2 SQIVND (reference sequence). The V gene lost 3 bases and the J gene lost 0 bases, with 9 bases spanning the gap. The CDR3 runs to 15 residues. In nucleotides, the CDR3 is TGTGCCAGTAGTATCCTACATCTAGCCAAAAACATTCAGTACTTC. Its protein product is CASSILHLAKNIQYF.

The V call is TRBV19, the J call TRBJ2-2; 8 positions agree with TRBD1. Germline V gene lookup returns CDR1 LNHDA and CDR2 SQIVND (reference sequence). Trimming cost V 4 bases and J 5 bases; bases outside gene matches: 15. The length of the CDR3 is 18 residues. Here the CDR3 DNA reads TGTGCCAGTAGTACTCCCCCCGGTCAGGGGGCAAGGACCGGGGAGCTGTTTTTT. Translated: CASSTPPGQGARTGELFF.